This T cell receptor beta chain was identified during a study of CD8+CD57+ T cells in acquired aplastic anemia. Patients chosen for sequencing had shown CD8+CD57+ cell expansion by flow cytometry. This clonotype has more than one count but fewer than ten. For CDR3 and TCR beta VDJ profiling, genomic DNA was the template used. Each CDR3 protein gets one entry after TCRdb re-called the reads with MiXCR. The sample consists of around 430,000 distinct CDR3 sequences, under 40% of them appearing once. The CDR3 length is 15 residues. V was trimmed by 4 bases and J by 2 bases, leaving 12 bases between them. The chain couples TRBV12-3 or TRBV12-4 to TRBJ1-5; D unresolved. The sample taken for sequencing was sorted CD4+, CD8+, or CD8+CD57+ T cells (not recorded which) from PBMCs. The origin of this receptor is a human donor with aplastic anemia. CDR3 DNA sequence: TGTGCCAGCAGTTCCCTCTCGGCTGGCAATCAGCCCCAGCATTTT. This translates into CASSSLSAGNQPQHF.